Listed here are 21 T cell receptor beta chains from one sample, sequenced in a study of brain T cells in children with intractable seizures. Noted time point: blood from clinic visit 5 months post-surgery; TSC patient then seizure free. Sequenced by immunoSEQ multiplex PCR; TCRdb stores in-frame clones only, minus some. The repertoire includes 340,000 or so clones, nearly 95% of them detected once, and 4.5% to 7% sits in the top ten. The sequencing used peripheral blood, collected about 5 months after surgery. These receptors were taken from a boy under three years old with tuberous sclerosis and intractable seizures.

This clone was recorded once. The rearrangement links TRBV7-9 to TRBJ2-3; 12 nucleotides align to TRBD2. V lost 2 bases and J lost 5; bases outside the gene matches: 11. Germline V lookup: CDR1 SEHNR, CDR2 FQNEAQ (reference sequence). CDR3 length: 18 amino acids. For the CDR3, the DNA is TGTGCCAGCAGCTTAACTCCCTACGGACTAGCGGGGATAGATACGCAGTATTTT. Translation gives CASSLTPYGLAGIDTQYF.

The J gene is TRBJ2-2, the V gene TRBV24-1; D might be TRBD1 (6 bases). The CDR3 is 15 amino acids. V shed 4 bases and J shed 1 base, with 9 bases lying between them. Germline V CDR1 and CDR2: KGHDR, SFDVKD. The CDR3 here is CATSDGQLNTGELFF. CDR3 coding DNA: TGTGCCACCAGTGACGGACAGTTGAACACCGGGGAGCTGTTTTTT.

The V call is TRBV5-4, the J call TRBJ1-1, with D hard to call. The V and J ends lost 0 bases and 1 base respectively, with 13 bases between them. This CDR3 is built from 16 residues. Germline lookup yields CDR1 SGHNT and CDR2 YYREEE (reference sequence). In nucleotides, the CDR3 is TGTGCCAGCAGCTTGGAGGTCGGTCAGGAGAACACTGAAGCTTTCTTT. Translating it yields CASSLEVGQENTEAFF.

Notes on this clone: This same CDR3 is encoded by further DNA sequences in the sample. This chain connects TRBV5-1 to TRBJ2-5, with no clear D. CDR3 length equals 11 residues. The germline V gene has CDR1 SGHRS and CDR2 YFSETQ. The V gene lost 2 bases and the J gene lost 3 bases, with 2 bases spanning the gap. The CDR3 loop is CASSLKETQYF. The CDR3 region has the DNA TGCGCCAGCAGCTTAAAAGAGACCCAGTACTTC.

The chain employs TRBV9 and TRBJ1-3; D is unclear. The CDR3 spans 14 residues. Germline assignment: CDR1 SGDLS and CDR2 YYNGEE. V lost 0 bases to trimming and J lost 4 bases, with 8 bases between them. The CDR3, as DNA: TGTGCCAGCAGCGTAGTAGCATTCGGAAACACCATATATTTT. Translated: CASSVVAFGNTIYF.

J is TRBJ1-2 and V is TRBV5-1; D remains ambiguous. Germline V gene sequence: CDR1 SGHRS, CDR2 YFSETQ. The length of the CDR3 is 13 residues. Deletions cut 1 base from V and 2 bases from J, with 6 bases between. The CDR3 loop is CASSLLQNYGYTF. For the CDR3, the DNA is TGCGCCAGCAGCTTGCTACAGAACTATGGCTACACCTTC.

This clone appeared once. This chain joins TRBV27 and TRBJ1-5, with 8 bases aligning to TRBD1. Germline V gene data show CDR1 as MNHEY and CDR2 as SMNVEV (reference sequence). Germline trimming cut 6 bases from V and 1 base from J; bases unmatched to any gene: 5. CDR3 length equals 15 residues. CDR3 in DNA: TGTGCCAGCAGCAAAGACAGGGGAAGCAATCAGCCCCAGCATTTT. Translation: CASSKDRGSNQPQHF.

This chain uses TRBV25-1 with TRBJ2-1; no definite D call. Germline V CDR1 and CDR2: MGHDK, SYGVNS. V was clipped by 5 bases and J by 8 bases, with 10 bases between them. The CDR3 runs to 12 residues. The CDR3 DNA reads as TGTGCCAGCAGTTCTAGGTTCGATGAGCAGTTCTTC. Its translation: CASSSRFDEQFF.

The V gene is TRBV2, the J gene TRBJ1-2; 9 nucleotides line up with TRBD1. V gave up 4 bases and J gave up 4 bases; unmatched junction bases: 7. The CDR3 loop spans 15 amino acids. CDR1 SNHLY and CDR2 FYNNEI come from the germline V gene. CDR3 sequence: CASSAFADRGYGYTF. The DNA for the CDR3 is TGTGCCAGCAGTGCATTTGCGGACAGGGGCTATGGCTACACCTTC.

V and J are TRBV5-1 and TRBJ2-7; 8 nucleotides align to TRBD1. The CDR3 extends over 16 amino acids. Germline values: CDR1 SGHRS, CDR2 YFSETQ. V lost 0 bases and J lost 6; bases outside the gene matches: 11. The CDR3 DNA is TGCGCCAGCAGCTTGGGCCTACGGACAGGGAATCTCGAGCAGTACTTC. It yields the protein CASSLGLRTGNLEQYF.

CDR3 nucleotides: TGTGCCAGCAGCGCGATTAGGACTGAAGCTTTCTTT. Protein: CASSAIRTEAFF. The chain couples TRBV2 to TRBJ1-1; no reliable D call. This CDR3 spans 12 amino acids. Germline V gene data show CDR1 as SNHLY and CDR2 as FYNNEI. Deletions cut 6 bases from V and 5 bases from J, with 10 bases between.

The CDR3 DNA reads as TGTGCCAGCAGCGAGGGACAGCTGAACACTGAAGCTTTCTTT. This codes for CASSEGQLNTEAFF. This chain uses TRBV9 with TRBJ1-1, with 7 bases aligning to TRBD1. The CDR3 consists of 14 residues. Germline CDR1 SGDLS, CDR2 YYNGEE. V was pared by 3 bases and J by 0 bases, with 2 bases of the junction left unmatched.

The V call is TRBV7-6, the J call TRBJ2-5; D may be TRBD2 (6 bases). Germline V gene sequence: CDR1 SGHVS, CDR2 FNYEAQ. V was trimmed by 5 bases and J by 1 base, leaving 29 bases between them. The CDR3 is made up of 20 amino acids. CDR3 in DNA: TGTGCCAGCAGCCCCAATTTGGGGTCAGGGAGGTTGGGGCTCCAAGAGACCCAGTACTTC. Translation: CASSPNLGSGRLGLQETQYF.

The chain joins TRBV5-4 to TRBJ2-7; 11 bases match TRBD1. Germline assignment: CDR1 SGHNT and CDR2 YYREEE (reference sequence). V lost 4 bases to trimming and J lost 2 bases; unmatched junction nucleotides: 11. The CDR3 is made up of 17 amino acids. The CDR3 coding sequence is TGTGCCAGCAGCACGGTACTGGGACAGGGGGTACCCTACGAGCAGTACTTC. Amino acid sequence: CASSTVLGQGVPYEQYF.

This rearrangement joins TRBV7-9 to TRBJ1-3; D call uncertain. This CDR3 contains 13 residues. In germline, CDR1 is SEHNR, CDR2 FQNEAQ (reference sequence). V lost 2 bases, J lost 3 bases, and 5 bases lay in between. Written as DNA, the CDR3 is TGTGCCAGCAGCTTAAATAGTGGAAACACCATATATTTT. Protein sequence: CASSLNSGNTIYF.

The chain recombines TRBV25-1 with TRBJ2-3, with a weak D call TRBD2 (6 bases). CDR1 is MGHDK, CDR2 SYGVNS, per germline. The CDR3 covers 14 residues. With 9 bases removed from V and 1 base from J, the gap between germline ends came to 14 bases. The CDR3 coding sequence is TGTGCCAGTCAGAACCCGGGGGGCACAGATACGCAGTATTTT. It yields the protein CASQNPGGTDTQYF.

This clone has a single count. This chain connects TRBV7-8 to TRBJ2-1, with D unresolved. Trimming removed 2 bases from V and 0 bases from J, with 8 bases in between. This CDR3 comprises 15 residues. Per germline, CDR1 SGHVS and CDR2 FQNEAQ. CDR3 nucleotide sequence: TGTGCCAGCAGCTTACTTTTTCGCTCCTACAATGAGCAGTTCTTC. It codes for CASSLLFRSYNEQFF. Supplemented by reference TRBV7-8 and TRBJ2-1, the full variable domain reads GAGVSQSPRYKVAKRGQDVALRCDPISGHVSLFWYQQALGQGPEFLTYFQNEAQLDKSGLPSDRFFAERPEGSVSTLKIQRTQQEDSAVYLCASSLLFRSYNEQFFGPGTRLTVL.

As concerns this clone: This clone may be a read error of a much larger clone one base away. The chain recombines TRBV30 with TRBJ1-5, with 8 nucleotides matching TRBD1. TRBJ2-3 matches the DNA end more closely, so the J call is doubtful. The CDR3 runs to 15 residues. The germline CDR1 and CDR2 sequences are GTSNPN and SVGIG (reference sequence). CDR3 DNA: TGTGCCTGGAGAGCAGGGGGCTGGATCAGTCAGCCCCAGTATTTT. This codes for CAWRAGGWISQPQYF.

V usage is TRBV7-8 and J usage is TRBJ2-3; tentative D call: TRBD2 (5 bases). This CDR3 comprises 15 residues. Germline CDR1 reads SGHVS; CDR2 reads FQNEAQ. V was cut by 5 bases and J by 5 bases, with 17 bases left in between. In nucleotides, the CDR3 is TGTGCCAGCAGCCCCCAGGCGGGCCTCATAGATACGCAGTATTTT. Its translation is CASSPQAGLIDTQYF.

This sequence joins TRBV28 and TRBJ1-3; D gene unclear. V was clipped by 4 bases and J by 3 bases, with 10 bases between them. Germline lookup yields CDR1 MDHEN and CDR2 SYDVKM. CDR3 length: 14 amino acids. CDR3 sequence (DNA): TGTGCCAGCAGTTCCACTCAGGTTGGAAACACCATATATTTT. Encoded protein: CASSSTQVGNTIYF.

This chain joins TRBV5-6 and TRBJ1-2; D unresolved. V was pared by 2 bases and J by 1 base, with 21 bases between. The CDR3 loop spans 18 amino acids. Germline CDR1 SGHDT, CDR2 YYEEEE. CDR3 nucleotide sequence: TGTGCCAGCAGCTTCCAATTTCGCCCCATATCCTATAACTATGGCTACACCTTC. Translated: CASSFQFRPISYNYGYTF.